This TCR beta chain originates from a study of blood T cell repertoires in COVID-19. Germline loops: CDR1 SGDLS, CDR2 YYNGEE. The CDR3 loop spans 14 amino acids. V lost 1 base, J lost 6 bases, and 8 bases lay in between. Only in-frame clones appear in the TCRdb table, and some are missing; sequencing was by immunoSEQ multiplex PCR. This table has more than 300,000 clones, 85% to 90% appearing once. The sequence was obtained from a woman aged 18-29 years who had recovered from COVID-19. V usage is TRBV9 and J usage is TRBJ1-6; D may be TRBD1 (5 bases). Input material: PBMCs or T cells enriched from blood (not recorded which). CDR3 in DNA: TGTGCCAGCAGCGTATACCAGGGTAATTCACCCCTCCACTTT. It translates to CASSVYQGNSPLHF.